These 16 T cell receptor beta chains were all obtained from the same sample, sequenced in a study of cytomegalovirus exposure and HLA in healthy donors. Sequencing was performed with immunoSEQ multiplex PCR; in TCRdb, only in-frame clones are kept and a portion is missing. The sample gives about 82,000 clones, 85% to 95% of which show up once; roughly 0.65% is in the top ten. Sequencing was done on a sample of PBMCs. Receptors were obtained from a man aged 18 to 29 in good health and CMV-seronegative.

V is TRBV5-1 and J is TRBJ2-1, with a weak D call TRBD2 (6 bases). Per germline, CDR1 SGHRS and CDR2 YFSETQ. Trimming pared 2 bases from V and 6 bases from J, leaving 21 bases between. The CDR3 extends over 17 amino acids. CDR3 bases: TGCGCCAGCAGCTTAAGTCCTACGGGAGTTTCCCTCAATGAGCAGTTCTTC. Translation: CASSLSPTGVSLNEQFF.

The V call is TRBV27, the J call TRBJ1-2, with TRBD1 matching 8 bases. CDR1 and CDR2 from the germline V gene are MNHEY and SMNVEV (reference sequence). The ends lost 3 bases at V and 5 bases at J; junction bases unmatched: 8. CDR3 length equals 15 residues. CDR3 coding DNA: TGTGCCAGCAGTTTGGGGGCAGGGGGCAGATATGGCTACACCTTC. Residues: CASSLGAGGRYGYTF.

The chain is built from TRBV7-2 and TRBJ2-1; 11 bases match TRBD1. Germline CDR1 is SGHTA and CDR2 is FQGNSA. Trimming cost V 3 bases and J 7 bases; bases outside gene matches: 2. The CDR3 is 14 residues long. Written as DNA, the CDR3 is TGTGCCAGCAGCTTGGACAGGGGGCGTAATGAGCAGTTCTTC. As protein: CASSLDRGRNEQFF.

This CDR3 is CAWSGGTGRQALHF. The CDR3 DNA is TGTGCCTGGAGCGGCGGGACAGGGCGTCAGGCCCTCCACTTT. This chain connects TRBV30 to TRBJ1-6, with 9 bases lining up with TRBD1. The germline V gene has CDR1 GTSNPN and CDR2 SVGIG (reference sequence). The CDR3 is 14 amino acids. The V gene end was trimmed by 3 bases and the J gene end by 14 bases; junction bases not matched to a gene: 11.

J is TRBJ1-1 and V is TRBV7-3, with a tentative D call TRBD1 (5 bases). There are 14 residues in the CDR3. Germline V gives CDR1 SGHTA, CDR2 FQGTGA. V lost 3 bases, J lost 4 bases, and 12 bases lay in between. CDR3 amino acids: CASSFNGGSTEAFF. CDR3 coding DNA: TGTGCCAGCAGCTTCAATGGGGGGAGCACTGAAGCTTTCTTT. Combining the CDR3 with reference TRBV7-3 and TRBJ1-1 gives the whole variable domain GAGVSQTPSNKVTEKGKYVELRCDPISGHTALYWYRQSLGQGPEFLIYFQGTGAADDSGLPNDRFFAVRPEGSVSTLKIQRTERGDSAVYLCASSFNGGSTEAFFGQGTRLTVV.

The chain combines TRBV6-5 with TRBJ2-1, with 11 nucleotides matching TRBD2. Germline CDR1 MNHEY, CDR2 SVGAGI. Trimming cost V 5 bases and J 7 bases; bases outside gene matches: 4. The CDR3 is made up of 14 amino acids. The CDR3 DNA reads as TGTGCCAGCAGTACTAGCGGGAGTCTAAATGAGCAGTTCTTC. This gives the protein CASSTSGSLNEQFF.

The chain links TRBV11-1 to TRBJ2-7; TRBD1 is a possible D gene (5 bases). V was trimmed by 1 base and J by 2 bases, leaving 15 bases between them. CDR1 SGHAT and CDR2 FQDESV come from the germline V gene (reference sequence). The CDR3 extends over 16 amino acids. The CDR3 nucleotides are TGTGCCAGCAGCTTAGGGGAACAGGTTTTTGCCTACGAGCAGTACTTC. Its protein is CASSLGEQVFAYEQYF.

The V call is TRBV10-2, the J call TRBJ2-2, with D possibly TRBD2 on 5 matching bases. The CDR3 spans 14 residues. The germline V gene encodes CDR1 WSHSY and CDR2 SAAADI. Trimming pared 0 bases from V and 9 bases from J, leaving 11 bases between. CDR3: CASSESSGSRELFF. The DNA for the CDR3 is TGCGCCAGCAGTGAGTCTTCTGGGAGCCGGGAGCTGTTTTTT.

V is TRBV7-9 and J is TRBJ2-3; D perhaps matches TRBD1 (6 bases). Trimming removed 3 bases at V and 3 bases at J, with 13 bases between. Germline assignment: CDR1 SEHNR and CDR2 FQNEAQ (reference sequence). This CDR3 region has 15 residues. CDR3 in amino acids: CASSLGQVVTDTQYF. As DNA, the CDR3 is TGTGCCAGCAGCTTGGGACAAGTCGTGACAGATACGCAGTATTTT.

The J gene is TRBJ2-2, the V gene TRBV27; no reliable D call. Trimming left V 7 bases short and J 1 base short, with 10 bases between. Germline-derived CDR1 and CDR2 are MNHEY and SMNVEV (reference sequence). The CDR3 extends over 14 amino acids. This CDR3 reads CASMHGQNTGELFF. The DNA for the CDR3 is TGTGCCAGCATGCACGGTCAGAACACCGGGGAGCTGTTTTTT.

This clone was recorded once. CDR3 protein: CASSYGRVGGETQYF. The CDR3 bases are TGTGCCAGCAGTTACGGCAGGGTGGGCGGAGAGACCCAGTACTTC. The chain has TRBV6-5 and TRBJ2-5; TRBD1 is a possible D gene (5 bases). The germline gives CDR1 MNHEY, CDR2 SVGAGI. The CDR3 totals 15 residues. Trimming stripped 2 bases from V and 4 bases from J, with 14 bases between.

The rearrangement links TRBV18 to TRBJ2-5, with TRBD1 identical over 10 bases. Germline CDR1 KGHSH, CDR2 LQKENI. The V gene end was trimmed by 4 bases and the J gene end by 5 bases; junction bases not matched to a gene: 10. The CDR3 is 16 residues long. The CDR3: CASSLAGTGAYETQYF. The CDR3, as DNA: TGTGCCAGCTCACTAGCCGGGACAGGGGCGTACGAGACCCAGTACTTC.

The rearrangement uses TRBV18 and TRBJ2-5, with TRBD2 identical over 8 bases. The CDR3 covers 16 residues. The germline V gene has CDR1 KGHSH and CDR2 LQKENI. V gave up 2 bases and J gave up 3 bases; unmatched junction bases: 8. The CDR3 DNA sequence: TGTGCCAGCTCACCAAATCCAGCGGGGGTTAAAGAGACCCAGTACTTC. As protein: CASSPNPAGVKETQYF.

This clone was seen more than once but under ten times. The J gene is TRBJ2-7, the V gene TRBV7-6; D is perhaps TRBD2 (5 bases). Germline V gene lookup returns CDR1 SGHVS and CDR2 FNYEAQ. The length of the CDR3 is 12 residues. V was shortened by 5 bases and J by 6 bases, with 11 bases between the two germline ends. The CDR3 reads CASSPSSSEQYF. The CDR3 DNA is TGTGCCAGCAGCCCCTCTAGCAGCGAGCAGTACTTC.

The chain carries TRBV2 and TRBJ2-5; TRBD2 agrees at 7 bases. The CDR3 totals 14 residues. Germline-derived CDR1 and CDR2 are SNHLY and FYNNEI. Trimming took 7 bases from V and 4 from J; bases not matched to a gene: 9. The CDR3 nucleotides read TGTGCCAGCACCCCGACTAGCCTGCGAGAGACCCAGTACTTC. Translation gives CASTPTSLRETQYF.

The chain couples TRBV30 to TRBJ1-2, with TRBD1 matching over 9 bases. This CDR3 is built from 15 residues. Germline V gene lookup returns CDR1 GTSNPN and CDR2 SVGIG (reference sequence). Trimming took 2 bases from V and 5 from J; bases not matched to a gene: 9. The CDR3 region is CAWSLRDRVGYGYTF. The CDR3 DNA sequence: TGTGCCTGGAGTCTTAGGGACAGGGTAGGATATGGCTACACCTTC.